The rows below give T cell receptor beta chains drawn from one sample of a study of T cell responses to AZD1222 COVID-19 vaccine. Some clones are missing from TCRdb's copy, which holds only in-frame ones; the method was immunoSEQ multiplex PCR. The sample gives 90,000 to 110,000 clones, roughly 87% of which show up once; around 13% is in the top ten. The material was peripheral blood, obtained on day 0 of MenACWY control vaccination. The receptors here all came from an adult in good health. The CDR3 runs from the conserved cysteine through the conserved F or W. Each record gives: V gene, J gene, clone size, D gene, CDR3 DNA, CDR3 protein. The D gene is left open where the match is weak. Rows give clone size only sometimes, using once, few, many, or a class for an expanded clone.

V: TRBV24-1
J: TRBJ1-5
size: .
D: .
DNA: TGTGCCACCAGTGATTCGGGGGTTCAGCCCCAGCATTTT
CDR3: CATSDSGVQPQHF

V: TRBV2
J: TRBJ2-2
size: .
D: .
DNA: TGTGCCAGCAGTGAAGTTGCTCTCACCGGGGAGCTGTTTTTT
CDR3: CASSEVALTGELFF

V: TRBV2
J: TRBJ2-7
size: .
D: .
DNA: TGTGCCAGCAGTGAAGGATTGGGCCTGGGGCAGTACTTC
CDR3: CASSEGLGLGQYF

V: TRBV6-2/TRBV6-3
J: TRBJ1-2
size: .
D: TRBD1
DNA: TGTGCCAGCAGTTACCCGGGACAGGGTGCCTATGGCTACACCTTC
CDR3: CASSYPGQGAYGYTF

V: TRBV6-4
J: TRBJ2-5
size: .
D: TRBD2
DNA: TGTGCCAGCAGTGAAGGACTAGCGGGGGGGCCGGAGACCCAGTACTTC
CDR3: CASSEGLAGGPETQYF

V: TRBV5-4
J: TRBJ2-6
size: .
D: .
DNA: TGTGCCAGCAGCCCATCCTCTGGGGCCAACGTCCTGACTTTC
CDR3: CASSPSSGANVLTF

V: TRBV19
J: TRBJ1-5
size: .
D: .
DNA: TGTGCCAGTAGGAGACAGCCCTATAGCAATCAGCCCCAGCATTTT
CDR3: CASRRQPYSNQPQHF

V: TRBV18
J: TRBJ1-1
size: .
D: .
DNA: TGTGCCAGCTCACCGCGGACAGCTGAGAGCACTGAAGCTTTCTTT
CDR3: CASSPRTAESTEAFF

V: TRBV5-1
J: TRBJ2-7
size: .
D: TRBD1
DNA: TGCGCCAGCAGCTTCGAGGGGGCTTTCTACGAGCAGTACTTC
CDR3: CASSFEGAFYEQYF

V: TRBV2
J: TRBJ2-5
size: .
D: .
DNA: TGTGCCAGCATTCCTGACTTGCAAGAGACCCAGTACTTC
CDR3: CASIPDLQETQYF

V: TRBV29-1
J: TRBJ1-5
size: .
D: .
DNA: TGCAGCGTTGAATTAGGGCCTAACCAGCCCCAGCATTTT
CDR3: CSVELGPNQPQHF

V: TRBV11-2
J: TRBJ2-5
size: .
D: .
DNA: TGTGCCAGCAGCTTAGAGTGGACGTCGGAGACCCAGTACTTC
CDR3: CASSLEWTSETQYF

V: TRBV28
J: TRBJ1-1
size: .
D: .
DNA: TGTGCCAGCAGGTCTGAGGGGTGGCAGGGGCATACCGAAGCTTTCTTT
CDR3: CASRSEGWQGHTEAFF

V: TRBV5-8
J: TRBJ2-1
size: .
D: .
DNA: TGTGCCAGCAGCTTGGTAGGACAGTCAGATGAGCAGTTCTTC
CDR3: CASSLVGQSDEQFF

V: TRBV9
J: TRBJ1-4
size: .
D: .
DNA: TGTGCCAGCAATTATCAGGGTAGTGCTAATGAAAAACTGTTTTTT
CDR3: CASNYQGSANEKLFF

V: TRBV28
J: TRBJ1-6
size: .
D: .
DNA: TGTGCCAGCACCTTAGGAGGAGGGGATTATAATTCACCCCTCCACTTT
CDR3: CASTLGGGDYNSPLHF

V: TRBV10-3
J: TRBJ1-1
size: .
D: TRBD1
DNA: TGTGCCATCAGGGAACAGGGGGTAGGTACTGAAGCTTTCTTT
CDR3: CAIREQGVGTEAFF

V: TRBV13
J: TRBJ1-6
size: .
D: .
DNA: TGTGCCAGCAGCTACAGGGCCTATAATTCACCCCTCCACTTT
CDR3: CASSYRAYNSPLHF

V: TRBV19
J: TRBJ2-7
size: .
D: TRBD2
DNA: TGTGCCAGTACTAGCGGGAGATTGTTCTACGAGCAGTACTTC
CDR3: CASTSGRLFYEQYF

V: TRBV7-2
J: TRBJ2-7
size: .
D: TRBD2
DNA: TGTGCCAGCAGCCTAGGGGGGGGACTAGTTCGCGAGCAGTACTTC
CDR3: CASSLGGGLVREQYF

V: TRBV18
J: TRBJ1-2
size: .
D: .
DNA: TGTGCCAGCTCACCACCTGCCGGGGCTAACTATGGCTACACCTTC
CDR3: CASSPPAGANYGYTF

V: TRBV18
J: TRBJ1-5
size: .
D: .
DNA: TGTGCCAGCTCAGGGGACACCCAATATCAGCCCCAGCATTTT
CDR3: CASSGDTQYQPQHF

V: TRBV7-3
J: TRBJ2-2
size: .
D: .
DNA: TGTGCCAGCAGCCTAGTAGGTCCCGGGGAGCTGTTTTTT
CDR3: CASSLVGPGELFF

V: TRBV5-5
J: TRBJ1-1
size: .
D: .
DNA: TGTGCCAGCAGCCGAAGGGACACTGAAGCTTTCTTT
CDR3: CASSRRDTEAFF

V: TRBV28
J: TRBJ2-5
size: .
D: .
DNA: TGTGCCAGCAGTTTCCAAGAGACCCAGTACTTC
CDR3: CASSFQETQYF

V: TRBV28
J: TRBJ2-3
size: .
D: TRBD2
DNA: TGTGCCAGCAGTTTGAACTCCTTTCTCGGGGGGAGCACAGATACGCAGTATTTT
CDR3: CASSLNSFLGGSTDTQYF

V: TRBV7-6
J: TRBJ1-5
size: .
D: .
DNA: TGTGCCAGCAGCGCGGGACCCCAGCAGCCCCAGCATTTT
CDR3: CASSAGPQQPQHF

V: TRBV4-2
J: TRBJ2-2
size: .
D: TRBD1
DNA: TGTGCCAGCAGCCAAGGGAAATATACAGGGGGCAGGACCGGGGAGCTGTTTTTT
CDR3: CASSQGKYTGGRTGELFF

V: TRBV11-3
J: TRBJ1-1
size: .
D: .
DNA: TGTGCCAGCAGTCGGGGGAGGAACACTGAAGCTTTCTTT
CDR3: CASSRGRNTEAFF

V: TRBV7-2
J: TRBJ2-4
size: .
D: .
DNA: TGTGCCAGCAGCGGGGACAATCTTGGCAAAAACATTCAGTACTTC
CDR3: CASSGDNLGKNIQYF

V: TRBV19
J: TRBJ1-2
size: .
D: TRBD1
DNA: TGTGCCAGTAGTATATTCCCCTCGGGACAGGGGGGATATGGCTACACCTTC
CDR3: CASSIFPSGQGGYGYTF

V: TRBV11-2
J: TRBJ1-6
size: .
D: .
DNA: TGTGCCAGCAGCTTTGGGGGCAGGGTCGGGGGTTCACCCCTCCACTTT
CDR3: CASSFGGRVGGSPLHF

V: TRBV6-5
J: TRBJ2-5
size: .
D: .
DNA: TGTGCCAGCAAAGTGCCGGGACATATGAACTTC
CDR3: CASKVPGHMNF

V: TRBV11-3
J: TRBJ1-2
size: .
D: .
DNA: TGTGCCAGCAGCCGAGGGAGCTATGGCTACACCTTC
CDR3: CASSRGSYGYTF

V: TRBV5-6
J: TRBJ2-2
size: .
D: .
DNA: TGTGCCAGCAGCCGAGGAGGGGTATGGGGATCGGGCACCGGGGAGCTGTTTTTT
CDR3: CASSRGGVWGSGTGELFF

V: TRBV19
J: TRBJ2-1
size: .
D: .
DNA: TGTGCCAGTCTCCCCCTCAGGGGCCATGAGCAGTTCTTC
CDR3: CASLPLRGHEQFF

V: TRBV6-5
J: TRBJ1-5
size: .
D: TRBD1
DNA: TGTGCCAGCAGGACAGGGGGCGAGGGTCAGCCCCAGCATTTT
CDR3: CASRTGGEGQPQHF

V: TRBV14
J: TRBJ1-3
size: .
D: TRBD1
DNA: TGTGCCAGCAGCCCAGGGGGGTTTTCTGGAAACACCATATATTTT
CDR3: CASSPGGFSGNTIYF

V: TRBV6-5
J: TRBJ1-2
size: few
D: .
DNA: TGTGCCAGCAGTTACCAACCCGGCTCTAACTATGGCTACACCTTC
CDR3: CASSYQPGSNYGYTF

V: TRBV7-2
J: TRBJ2-7
size: few
D: .
DNA: TGTGCCAGCAGCTACGGGCCCGTCTCCGAGCAGTACTTC
CDR3: CASSYGPVSEQYF

V: TRBV5-6
J: TRBJ1-2
size: .
D: .
DNA: TGTGCCAGCAGCTTGGAGGCTTTTAACTATGGCTACACCTTC
CDR3: CASSLEAFNYGYTF

V: TRBV24-1
J: TRBJ2-1
size: .
D: TRBD1
DNA: TGTGCCACCAGTGAGGACAGGGGGCCGCGGGATGAGCAGTTCTTC
CDR3: CATSEDRGPRDEQFF

V: TRBV28
J: TRBJ2-1
size: .
D: TRBD1
DNA: TGTGCCAGCACCACCCCCGGCGGGACAGGGTACAATGAGCAGTTCTTC
CDR3: CASTTPGGTGYNEQFF

V: TRBV28
J: TRBJ2-7
size: .
D: .
DNA: TGTGCCAGCAGTTTGGTTGACGACTGGGGGCAGTACTTC
CDR3: CASSLVDDWGQYF

V: TRBV6-5
J: TRBJ2-7
size: .
D: TRBD2
DNA: TGTGCCAGCAGTTACACGCGACTAGCGGGAGAGGGTGAGCAGTACTTC
CDR3: CASSYTRLAGEGEQYF